Below, 19 T cell receptor beta chains from the same sample are listed, as sequenced in a study of spatial heterogeneity in lung cancer. One entry per CDR3 protein results from TCRdb running MiXCR on the 5' RACE reads. Among about 75,000 distinct CDR3 sequences listed, 13% were seen once. Noted time point: sample taken at primary tumor resection. The sequenced material consisted of unsorted whole RNA from tumor, nontumor lung or frozen PBMC. The input for sequencing was PBMCs, taken at surgery. The receptors stem from a male donor with early-stage non-small cell lung cancer.

This clonotype appeared many times. The junction differs from germline at one of its ends, possibly a read error. The rearrangement uses TRBV20-1 and TRBJ1-2; D ambiguous. Germline V lookup: CDR1 DFQATT, CDR2 SNEGSKA (reference sequence). This CDR3 comprises 11 residues. The CDR3 nucleotides are TGCAGTGCTAGCAGTGGAGTGCCCCTATCCTTC. This sequence encodes CSASSGVPLSF.

This chain connects TRBV20-1 to TRBJ2-7; 13 bases match TRBD2. Germline V gives CDR1 DFQATT, CDR2 SNEGSKA (reference sequence). With V trimmed by 1 base and J by 3 bases, 3 bases remained unmatched. This CDR3 is built from 15 residues. The chain's CDR3 is CSARGTSGRDYEQYF. Here the CDR3 DNA reads TGCAGTGCTAGAGGGACTAGCGGGAGAGACTACGAGCAGTACTTC.

J is TRBJ2-7 and V is TRBV21-1; TRBD1 is taken as the D call from the table, unchecked against the DNA. TRBV21-1 is tagged as a pseudogene. CDR3 length equals 15 residues. The CDR3 DNA is TGTGCCAGCAGCAAAGACGGGGGGTTCCCCTACGAGCAGTACTTC. This encodes CASSKDGGFPYEQYF.

This clonotype was recorded at least ten times. This sequence joins TRBV12-3 or TRBV12-4 and TRBJ1-2; the D is unclear. This CDR3 region has 12 residues. V lost 2 bases and J 10 bases, leaving 11 bases between the germline ends. The CDR3 here is CASSLNFQDYTF. The CDR3 nucleotides are TGTGCCAGCAGTTTAAATTTCCAGGACTACACCTTC.

This clonotype was seen ten or more times. The CDR3 sequence is CSTLGSVVTQYF. The CDR3 bases are TGCAGCACCCTGGGGTCAGTTGTGACCCAGTACTTC. The rearrangement joins TRBV29-1 to TRBJ2-5; D is unresolved. Germline V gives CDR1 SQVTM, CDR2 ANQGSEA. The CDR3 length is 12 residues. Trimming pared 8 bases from V and 7 bases from J, leaving 17 bases between.

This clonotype was recorded at least ten times. The rearrangement joins TRBV5-4 to TRBJ2-7; D might be TRBD2 (5 bases). Germline CDR1 and CDR2: SGHNT and YYREEE (reference sequence). This CDR3 contains 13 residues. Deletions cut 0 bases from V and 7 bases from J, with 11 bases between. The CDR3 protein is CASSLGESGEQYF. CDR3 DNA: TGTGCCAGCAGCTTGGGGGAGTCCGGGGAGCAGTACTTC.

This clonotype came up a few times. The genes are TRBV18 and TRBJ1-2; TRBD1 agrees at 9 bases. The V segment lost 4 bases and the J segment 0 bases; nucleotides outside the gene matches: 3. Germline assignment: CDR1 KGHSH and CDR2 LQKENI. CDR3 length: 15 residues. CDR3 region: CASSLGTGSNYGYTF. The DNA of the CDR3 is TGTGCCAGCTCACTCGGGACAGGGTCTAACTATGGCTACACCTTC. Together with reference TRBV18 and TRBJ1-2, the CDR3 gives the full variable domain: NAGVMQNPRHLVRRRGQEARLRCSPMKGHSHVYWYRQLPEEGLKFMVYLQKENIIDESGMPKERFSAEFPKEGPSILRIQQVVRGDSAAYFCASSLGTGSNYGYTFGSGTRLTVV.

This clonotype was observed once. At one end the junction does not follow the germline gene, possibly because of a read error. The rearrangement links TRBV3-1 to TRBJ1-1, with D unclear. Germline V gene sequence: CDR1 LGHDT, CDR2 YNNKEL (reference sequence). There are 14 residues in the CDR3. CDR3 loop: CAGSLGRGGTEAFF. CDR3 DNA: TGTGCCGGCAGCCTCGGACGGGGAGGGACTGAAGCTTTCTTT.

Ten or more counts support this clonotype. The chain carries TRBV7-7 and TRBJ2-6; 7 positions agree with TRBD1. Germline V gives CDR1 SSHAT, CDR2 FNYEAQ (reference sequence). There are 19 residues in the CDR3. Unmatched junction bases numbered 19, after V lost 7 bases and J lost 4 bases. The chain's CDR3 is CASILSGTDTLPGANVLTF. The CDR3 region has the DNA TGTGCCAGCATTCTCTCCGGGACAGATACTTTACCGGGGGCCAACGTCCTGACTTTC.

This clonotype has ten or more counts. The chain couples TRBV9 to TRBJ1-1, with D tentatively TRBD1 (5 bases). The V and J ends lost 4 bases and 1 base respectively, with 11 bases between them. The CDR3 loop spans 14 amino acids. CDR1 SGDLS and CDR2 YYNGEE come from the germline V gene. Here the CDR3 DNA reads TGTGCCAGCAGCCCAAGACAGTCGAACACTGAAGCTTTCTTT. As protein: CASSPRQSNTEAFF.

This clonotype was found a few times. The chain employs TRBV4-1 and TRBJ2-3; D unclear. Trimming took off 1 base at V and 7 bases at J, with 15 bases between the two ends. CDR1 is MGHRA and CDR2 is YSYEKL in the germline V gene. The length of the CDR3 is 15 residues. CDR3 DNA sequence: TGCGCCAGCAGCCAAGCACCAGTCCCTCTCCATACGCAGTATTTT. Its protein product is CASSQAPVPLHTQYF.

Regarding this clonotype: Mismatch with germline at one junction end may stem from a read error. J is TRBJ2-7 and V is TRBV3-1; tentative D call: TRBD2 (6 bases). Germline CDR1 and CDR2: LGHDT and YNNKEL (reference sequence). This CDR3 spans 14 amino acids. CDR3 residues: CASSPMGLPRELYF. The DNA for the CDR3 is TGTGCCAGCAGCCCGATGGGACTCCCCCGCGAGCTGTACTTC.

This chain joins TRBV7-6 and TRBJ2-5, with 7 bases aligning to TRBD2. Germline trimming cut 5 bases from V and 0 bases from J; bases unmatched to any gene: 9. This CDR3 is built from 16 residues. The germline V gene has CDR1 SGHVS and CDR2 FNYEAQ. CDR3 sequence reads: CASSKAGTTHQETQYF. The CDR3 nucleotides are TGTGCCAGCAGCAAGGCCGGGACTACCCACCAAGAGACCCAGTACTTC.

The chain links TRBV29-1 to TRBJ1-4, with TRBD1 matching over 7 bases. V gave up 5 bases and J gave up 5 bases; unmatched junction bases: 8. The germline V gene encodes CDR1 SQVTM and CDR2 ANQGSEA. The CDR3 is made up of 14 amino acids. The CDR3 loop is CSVLLRDSNEKLFF. The DNA for the CDR3 is TGCAGCGTTCTTCTCCGGGACAGCAATGAAAAACTGTTTTTT.

The rearrangement links TRBV2 to TRBJ1-1; D is undetermined. The germline V gene encodes CDR1 SNHLY and CDR2 FYNNEI. The ends were cut back, 7 bases at V and 5 bases at J, with 11 bases in the middle. The CDR3 is 12 amino acids. The chain's CDR3 is CASTNQGTEAFF. For the CDR3, the DNA is TGTGCCAGCACCAATCAAGGAACTGAAGCTTTCTTT. The full variable domain, with the rest looked up from reference TRBV2 and TRBJ1-1, is EPEVTQTPSHQVTQMGQEVILRCVPISNHLYFYWYRQILGQKVEFLVSFYNNEISEKSEIFDDQFSVERPDGSNFTLKIRSTKLEDSAMYFCASTNQGTEAFFGQGTRLTVV.

This clonotype came up a few times. V is TRBV27 and J is TRBJ1-5, with 9 bases fitting TRBD1. The CDR3 spans 17 residues. Germline V gene sequence: CDR1 MNHEY, CDR2 SMNVEV (reference sequence). Losses at the gene ends were 5 bases for V and 0 bases for J; bases not matched to a gene: 8. The CDR3 loop is CASSPGQGTYSNQPQHF. CDR3 nucleotide sequence: TGTGCCAGCAGTCCTGGACAGGGGACCTATAGCAATCAGCCCCAGCATTTT.

This clonotype was counted only a few times. The V and J genes are TRBV4-1 and TRBJ2-7; D is ambiguous. CDR1 is MGHRA, CDR2 YSYEKL, per germline. Trimming removed 1 base from V and 2 bases from J, with 12 bases in between. The CDR3 has 15 residues. This CDR3 is CASSQVSGETYEQYF. The CDR3 DNA sequence: TGCGCCAGCAGCCAAGTCTCCGGAGAGACCTACGAGCAGTACTTC.

Comments on this clonotype: A much larger clone differs by one base, so this may be a read error. J is TRBJ1-1 and V is TRBV4-1; a possible D gene is TRBD1 (5 bases). There are 16 residues in the CDR3. Germline assignment: CDR1 MGHRA and CDR2 YSYEKL. Trimming left V 1 base short and J 5 bases short, with 17 bases between. The CDR3 DNA sequence: TGCGCCAGCAGCCAAGTGAAACTAGTGGGGGGAACTGAAGCTTTCTTT. This encodes CASSQVKLVGGTEAFF.

This clonotype showed up just a few times. The rearrangement joins TRBV14 to TRBJ1-6; 9 bases fit TRBD1. Germline values: CDR1 SGHDN, CDR2 FVKESK. V was pared by 2 bases and J by 9 bases, with 5 bases of the junction left unmatched. The CDR3 runs to 15 residues. CDR3 nucleotides: TGTGCCAGCAGCCAAAGTCGGACAGGGGCTTCACCCCTCCACTTT. Amino acid sequence: CASSQSRTGASPLHF.